The T cell receptor (beta chain) under discussion was sequenced for a study of early T cells in non-severe SARS-CoV-2 infection. In the study overall: Chains stayed unpaired after sequencing of bulk RNA from unsorted whole blood.

Individual cDNA molecules carried attached unique molecular identifiers. MiXCR was run by TCRdb on the 5' RACE reads, yielding one entry per CDR3 protein. The repertoire holds tens of thousands of distinct CDR3 sequences, with 10% to 15% as singletons. Overall study findings and caveats: Private and CD4 specificities were missed by VDJdb matching, which favored anti-spike CD8 responses.

Turning to this clonotype: Its cognate antigen is unknown.

Germline trimming cut 6 bases from V and 2 bases from J; bases unmatched to any gene: 9. The CDR3 runs to 14 residues. Germline CDR1 is DFQATT and CDR2 is SNEGSKA (reference sequence). The specimen was whole blood. V gene TRBV20-1 combines with J gene TRBJ1-1; TRBD1 agrees at 7 bases. This receptor was taken from an adult who was a healthcare worker with PCR-confirmed SARS-CoV-2 infection or an uninfected control (not recorded which). The CDR3 nucleotides are TGCAGTGCCCGGAGGGGACAGAGTAACACTGAAGCTTTCTTT. This gives the protein CSARRGQSNTEAFF.